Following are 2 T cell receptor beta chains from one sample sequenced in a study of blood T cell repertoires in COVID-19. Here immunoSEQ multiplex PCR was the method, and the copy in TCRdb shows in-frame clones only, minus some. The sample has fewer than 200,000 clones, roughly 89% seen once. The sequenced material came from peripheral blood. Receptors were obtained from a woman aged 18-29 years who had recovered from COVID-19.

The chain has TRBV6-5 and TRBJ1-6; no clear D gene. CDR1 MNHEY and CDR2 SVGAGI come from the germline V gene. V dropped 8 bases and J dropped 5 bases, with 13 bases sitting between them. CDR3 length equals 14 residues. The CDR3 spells CASRVVGDNSPLHF. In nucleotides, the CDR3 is TGTGCCAGCCGGGTTGTCGGAGATAATTCACCCCTCCACTTT.

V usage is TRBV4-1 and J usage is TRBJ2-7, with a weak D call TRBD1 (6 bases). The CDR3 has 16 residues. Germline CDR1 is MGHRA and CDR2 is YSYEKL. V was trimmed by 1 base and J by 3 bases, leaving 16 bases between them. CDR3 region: CASSQVLSDSHYEQYF. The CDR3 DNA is TGCGCCAGCAGCCAAGTGTTGTCGGACAGTCACTACGAGCAGTACTTC.